This T cell receptor (beta chain) was captured by sequencing in a study of blood T cell repertoires in COVID-19. Whole-study context: COVID-19 samples collected from the United States, Italy and Spain covered acute and convalescent phases. Sources were T cells, B-cell-depleted T cells, or PBMCs; the material itself was cDNA or gDNA.

In the source study's methods: Counts of nucleated cells, estimated from reference gene primer amplification, were obtained. Some clones are missing from TCRdb's copy, which holds only in-frame ones; the method was immunoSEQ multiplex PCR. V, J and clone size were drawn from that table, and D and trimming were deduced from the DNA. The sample records roughly 42,000 clones, almost 90% being singletons. Germline-derived CDR1 and CDR2 are SGHRS and YFSETQ. The CDR3 totals 14 residues. The V and J ends lost 4 bases and 2 bases, in that order; junction bases with no gene match: 2. Sequencing input: peripheral blood. The source is a man aged 50-60 years with active COVID-19. This chain uses TRBV5-1 with TRBJ2-7, with 11 bases fitting TRBD1. CDR3 protein: CASSADRGPYEQYF. The CDR3 DNA sequence: TGCGCCAGCAGCGCGGACAGGGGGCCCTACGAGCAGTACTTC.